Following are 5 T cell receptor beta chains from one sample sequenced in a study of T-cell memory formation after mild COVID-19. One entry per CDR3 protein results from TCRdb running MiXCR on the 5' RACE reads. The table shows about 350,000 distinct CDR3 sequences, with roughly 13% occurring only once. Sample: PBMCs or a T cell subset sorted from them (not recorded which). The source is a man aged 18 to 29 who had mild COVID-19 (a few samples of this study predate the infection). Cell type and time point are not known.

The table lists this clonotype with many counts. This chain links TRBV5-6 with TRBJ2-4; D may correspond to TRBD1 or TRBD2 (5 bases each). V was shortened by 7 bases and J by 5 bases, with 16 bases between the two germline ends. CDR1 is SGHDT, CDR2 YYEEEE, per germline. The CDR3 length is 14 residues. The CDR3 region is CASVRRDGENIQYF. The CDR3 DNA is TGTGCCAGCGTCCGCCGGGACGGAGAAAACATTCAGTACTTC.

This clonotype was counted only a few times. The chain has TRBV27 and TRBJ2-7; D gene uncertain. With 8 bases removed from V and 1 base from J, the gap between germline ends came to 12 bases. CDR1 is MNHEY, CDR2 SMNVEV, per germline (reference sequence). This CDR3 has 13 residues. The CDR3: CASGSGLSYEQYF. The CDR3 DNA is TGTGCCAGCGGAAGTGGTCTTTCCTACGAGCAGTACTTC.

The rearrangement links TRBV20-1 to TRBJ1-5; possible D gene TRBD1, 5 bases. The CDR3 loop spans 12 amino acids. Germline CDR1 and CDR2: DFQATT and SNEGSKA (reference sequence). The germline V and J ends were trimmed by 5 bases and 4 bases, with 9 bases remaining between them. CDR3 region: CSAFDSNQPQHF. The CDR3 nucleotides are TGCAGTGCTTTCGACAGTAATCAGCCCCAGCATTTT.

In DNA form, the CDR3 reads TGTGCCAGCAGTTTTACCGATTTCTATGGCTACACCTTC. As protein: CASSFTDFYGYTF. The rearrangement joins TRBV12-3 or TRBV12-4 to TRBJ1-2; D remains ambiguous. This CDR3 has 13 residues. Trimming removed 3 bases at V and 4 bases at J, with 9 bases between.

CDR3 DNA: TGTGCCAGCAGCCTAGGGGCAGTCCCAGGTGCCAACGTCCTGACTTTC. It yields the protein CASSLGAVPGANVLTF. This rearrangement joins TRBV7-3 to TRBJ2-6; possibly TRBD1 for D (5 bases). Germline CDR1 SGHTA, CDR2 FQGTGA. V gave up 5 bases and J gave up 7 bases, with 18 bases separating them. This CDR3 contains 16 residues.